Shown below are 10 T cell receptor beta chains from a single sample sequenced in a study of technical replicates of blood from several donors. This table comes from immunoSEQ multiplex PCR, and its TCRdb copy is limited to in-frame clones, with some not included. The sample contains over 80,000 clones, roughly 96% of which appear only once. The sequencing sample was made of T cells isolated from PBMCs. These receptors were collected from a human donor in good health.

CDR3 sequence reads: CASSWGLTAYEQYF. The CDR3 DNA is TGTGCCAGCAGCTGGGGACTTACTGCCTACGAGCAGTACTTC. This chain uses TRBV7-2 with TRBJ2-7; D is possibly TRBD2 (6 bases). The CDR3 spans 14 residues. The germline V gene encodes CDR1 SGHTA and CDR2 FQGNSA. V shed 4 bases and J shed 2 bases, with 12 bases lying between them.

V usage is TRBV11-2 and J usage is TRBJ2-7; weak D call: TRBD1 (5 bases). Trimming removed 5 bases at V and 0 bases at J, with 11 bases between. Germline lookup yields CDR1 SGHAT and CDR2 FQNNGV. The CDR3 is made up of 14 amino acids. CDR3 nucleotides: TGTGCCAGCAGCGAACAGGCCCCCTCCTACGAGCAGTACTTC. It codes for CASSEQAPSYEQYF.

This chain links TRBV30 with TRBJ2-5, with TRBD2 matching over 7 bases. CDR1 and CDR2 from the germline V gene are GTSNPN and SVGIG (reference sequence). The trim removed 2 bases at V and 2 bases at J, leaving 5 bases unmatched. The CDR3 sequence is 14 residues long. CDR3 in DNA: TGTGCCTGGAGTACCCCGGGACTACAAGAGACCCAGTACTTC. It is translated as CAWSTPGLQETQYF.

The chain carries TRBV19 and TRBJ2-7; 8 bases fit TRBD1. CDR3 length: 13 amino acids. V lost 5 bases and J lost 4; bases outside the gene matches: 4. Germline values: CDR1 LNHDA, CDR2 SQIVND (reference sequence). In DNA, the CDR3 is TGTGCCAGTAGTCGACAGGGGAGGTACGAGCAGTACTTC. Protein product: CASSRQGRYEQYF.

This clone was seen just once. The genes are TRBV30 and TRBJ2-5; 16 bases fit TRBD2. The germline V gene has CDR1 GTSNPN and CDR2 SVGIG (reference sequence). The ends lost 3 bases at V and 4 bases at J; junction bases unmatched: 17. The CDR3 covers 20 residues. This CDR3 is CAWSTLGPGLAGGPGETQYF. CDR3 bases: TGTGCCTGGAGCACCTTAGGACCGGGACTAGCGGGAGGGCCGGGAGAGACCCAGTACTTC.

The chain is built from TRBV7-9 and TRBJ2-3; TRBD1 matches at 7 bases. This CDR3 contains 13 residues. V shed 5 bases and J 4 bases; nucleotides not matched to a gene: 3. Germline loops: CDR1 SEHNR, CDR2 FQNEAQ (reference sequence). The CDR3 protein is CASSLTGADTQYF. DNA for the CDR3: TGTGCCAGCAGCCTTACAGGGGCAGATACGCAGTATTTT.

The gene calls are TRBV11-2 and TRBJ1-1, with D possibly TRBD1 on 5 matching bases. CDR1 and CDR2 (germline): SGHAT, FQNNGV. The CDR3 is 15 amino acids. The V end lost 1 base, the J end lost 5 bases, and 14 bases lay between the germline ends. The CDR3 protein is CASSLVHGRVTEAFF. DNA of the CDR3: TGTGCCAGCAGCTTAGTCCATGGCAGGGTAACTGAAGCTTTCTTT. The variable domain in full, with the rest retrieved from reference TRBV11-2 and TRBJ1-1, is EAGVAQSPRYKIIEKRQSVAFWCNPISGHATLYWYQQILGQGPKLLIQFQNNGVVDDSQLPKDRFSAERLKGVDSTLKIQPAKLEDSAVYLCASSLVHGRVTEAFFGQGTRLTVV.

The genes are TRBV13 and TRBJ2-5; 7 bases fit TRBD1. This CDR3 has 14 amino acids. Germline lookup yields CDR1 PRHDT and CDR2 FYEKMQ (reference sequence). The V segment lost 5 bases and the J segment 4 bases; nucleotides outside the gene matches: 7. The CDR3 region is CASSVTGVGETQYF. The CDR3 DNA is TGTGCCAGCAGCGTAACAGGGGTGGGAGAGACCCAGTACTTC.

This clone was counted a few times. The chain carries TRBV9 and TRBJ1-1; D is ambiguous. CDR1 is SGDLS and CDR2 is YYNGEE in the germline V gene. V was pared by 0 bases and J by 6 bases, with 12 bases between. The CDR3 loop spans 14 amino acids. As DNA, the CDR3 is TGTGCCAGCAGCGTAGGGCCCAGCCGGGCTGAAGCTTTCTTT. This gives the protein CASSVGPSRAEAFF.

The chain carries TRBV6-5 and TRBJ1-1; TRBD1 is a possible D gene (6 bases). Germline V gene lookup returns CDR1 MNHEY and CDR2 SVGAGI. The ends were cut back, 0 bases at V and 11 bases at J, with 13 bases in the middle. The CDR3 length is 13 residues. CDR3 loop: CASSYSTGFEAFF. In DNA, the CDR3 is TGTGCCAGCAGTTACTCTACAGGGTTTGAGGCTTTCTTT.